This T cell receptor (beta chain) originates from a study of cytotoxic CD8 clonotypes in ibrutinib-treated CLL. About the research overall: There were about a dozen relapsed/refractory patients and around 15 treatment-naive patients, and under 18 were IGHV unmutated. Mean productive templates were around 260,000; mean productive rearrangements were about 90,000. Findings and caveats of the study: The study found baseline clonality above age-matched healthy donors, tracking circulating CD8+ T-cell counts. Clonality increased at ibrutinib response and stayed stable in sustained remission. At progression, however, it fell back toward baseline.

On this clone: Its antigen is unknown.

The method was immunoSEQ multiplex PCR; TCRdb's version includes in-frame clones alone and lacks a portion of them. The sample consists of fewer than 50,000 clones, about half of them appearing once. This CDR3 is 14 amino acids long. The germline gives CDR1 GTSNPN, CDR2 SVGIG (reference sequence). The V segment lost 0 bases and the J segment 10 bases; nucleotides outside the gene matches: 6. The receptor's source is a human donor with chronic lymphocytic leukemia. This chain links TRBV30 with TRBJ1-6; 7 bases agree with TRBD1. Sample: PBMCs, taken after 12 months of ibrutinib treatment. DNA of the CDR3: TGTGCCTGGAGTGTATGGGACAGACCCTCACCCCTCCACTTT. It yields the protein CAWSVWDRPSPLHF.